This T cell receptor (beta chain) derives from a study of blood T cell repertoires in COVID-19. Study information: COVID-19 samples collected from the United States, Italy and Spain covered acute and convalescent phases.

After removal of 2 bases from V and 10 bases from J, the junction contained 16 bases not matched to a gene. The CDR3 spans 17 residues. Germline lookup yields CDR1 SGHRS and CDR2 YFSETQ. The table came from immunoSEQ multiplex PCR; TCRdb's copy has only in-frame clones and leaves some out. The sample has over 150,000 clones, over 80% seen once. The genes are TRBV5-1 and TRBJ1-4, with 8 bases lining up with TRBD1. Sample: peripheral blood. This sequence originates from a woman aged 40 to 50 with COVID-19, enrolled during active disease. The CDR3, as DNA: TGCGCCAGCAGCTTTGGGGCTACCGGAACAGGGGGTGGAAAACTGTTTTTT. Amino acid sequence: CASSFGATGTGGGKLFF. Based on the CDR3 plus reference TRBV5-1 and TRBJ1-4, the full variable domain is KAGVTQTPRYLIKTRGQQVTLSCSPISGHRSVSWYQQTPGQGLQFLFEYFSETQRNKGNFPGRFSGRQFSNSRSEMNVSTLELGDSALYLCASSFGATGTGGGKLFFGSGTQLSVL.